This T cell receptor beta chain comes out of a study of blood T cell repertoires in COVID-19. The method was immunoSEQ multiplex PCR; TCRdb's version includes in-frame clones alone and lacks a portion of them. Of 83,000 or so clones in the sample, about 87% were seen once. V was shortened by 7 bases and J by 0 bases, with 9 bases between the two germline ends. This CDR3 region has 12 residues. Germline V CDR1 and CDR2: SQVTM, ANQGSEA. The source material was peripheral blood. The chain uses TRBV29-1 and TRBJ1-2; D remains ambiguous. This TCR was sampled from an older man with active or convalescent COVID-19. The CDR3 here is CSAQIPNYGYTF. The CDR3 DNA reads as TGCAGCGCACAAATTCCTAACTATGGCTACACCTTC.